This T cell receptor (beta chain) appears in the sequencing data of a study of PD-1 blockade in classical Hodgkin lymphoma. Study overall: Once every 2 weeks, patients received intravenous nivolumab at 3 mg/kg. Findings of the study overall: Repertoire differences have undefined causes, possibly disease activity or prior therapy. Lower baseline TCR diversity marked trial partial responders and progressors.

The protocol was immunoSEQ multiplex PCR, while the TCRdb copy is restricted to in-frame clones and leaves out a portion. The table includes 90,000 to 100,000 clones, roughly 79% detected once. Concerning this clone itself: Antigen specificity is unknown.

Each and every patient relapsed after autologous stem cell transplantation, and patients got differing brentuximab vedotin exposure. Best responses fell into complete response, partial response or progressive disease. Between the trimmed V and J ends, which lost 1 base and 1 base, there was a span of 10 bases. Germline V gives CDR1 SGHRS, CDR2 YFSETQ. The length of the CDR3 is 15 residues. This receptor was identified in a human donor with classical Hodgkin lymphoma. The sequencing used peripheral blood mononuclear cells (PBMCs), collected before the second cycle of nivolumab. J is TRBJ2-3 and V is TRBV5-1; D may be TRBD2 (5 bases). The CDR3 region has the DNA TGCGCCAGCAGCTTGTGGGGAGCGGGCACAGATACGCAGTATTTT. It codes for CASSLWGAGTDTQYF.